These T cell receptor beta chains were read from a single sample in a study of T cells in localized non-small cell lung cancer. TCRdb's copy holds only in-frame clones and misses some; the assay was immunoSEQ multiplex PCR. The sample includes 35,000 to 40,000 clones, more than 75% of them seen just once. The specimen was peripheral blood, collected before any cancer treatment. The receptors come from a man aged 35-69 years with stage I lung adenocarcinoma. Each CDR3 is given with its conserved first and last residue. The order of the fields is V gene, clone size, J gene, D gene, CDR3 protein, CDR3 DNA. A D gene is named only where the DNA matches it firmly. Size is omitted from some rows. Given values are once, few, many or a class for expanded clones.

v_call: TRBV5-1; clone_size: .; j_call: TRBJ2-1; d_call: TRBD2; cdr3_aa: CASSSGTSVYNEQFF; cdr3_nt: TGCGCCAGCAGCTCCGGGACTAGCGTCTACAATGAGCAGTTCTTC
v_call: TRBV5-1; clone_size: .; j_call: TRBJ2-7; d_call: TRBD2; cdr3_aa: CASSLMPRGLAVYEQYF; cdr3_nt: TGCGCCAGCAGCTTGATGCCCCGGGGACTAGCGGTCTACGAGCAGTACTTC
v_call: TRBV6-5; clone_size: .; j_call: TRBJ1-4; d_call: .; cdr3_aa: CASSGVGQYNEKLFF; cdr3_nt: TGTGCCAGCAGTGGCGTAGGACAGTATAATGAAAAACTGTTTTTT
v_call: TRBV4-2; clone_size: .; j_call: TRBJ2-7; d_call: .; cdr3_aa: CASSTTGINEQYF; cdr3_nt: TGTGCCAGCAGCACCACAGGTATCAACGAGCAGTACTTC
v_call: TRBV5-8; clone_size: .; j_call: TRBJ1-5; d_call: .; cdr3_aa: CASSLSGQPQHF; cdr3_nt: TGTGCCAGCAGCTTGTCTGGTCAGCCCCAGCATTTT
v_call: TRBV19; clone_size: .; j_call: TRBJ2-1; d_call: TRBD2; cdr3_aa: CASSIGPAWGTSGAYNEQFF; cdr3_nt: TGTGCCAGTAGTATAGGGCCCGCATGGGGGACTAGCGGGGCCTACAATGAGCAGTTCTTC
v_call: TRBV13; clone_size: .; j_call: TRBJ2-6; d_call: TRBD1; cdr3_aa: CASILRSTGGLRLSGANVLTF; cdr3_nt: TGTGCCAGCATCCTTAGGTCGACAGGGGGACTTCGTCTTTCTGGGGCCAACGTCCTGACTTTC
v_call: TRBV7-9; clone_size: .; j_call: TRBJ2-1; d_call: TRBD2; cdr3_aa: CASSLARASGRNNNEQFF; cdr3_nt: TGTGCCAGCAGCTTAGCGCGGGCTAGCGGGAGGAACAACAATGAGCAGTTCTTC
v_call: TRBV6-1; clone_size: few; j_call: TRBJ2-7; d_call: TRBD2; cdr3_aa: CASSDIRLAGGEQYF; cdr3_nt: TGTGCCAGCAGTGACATAAGACTAGCGGGGGGGGAGCAGTACTTC
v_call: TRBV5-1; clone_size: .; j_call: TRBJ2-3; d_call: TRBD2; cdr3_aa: CASSLYGGEPHTDTQYF; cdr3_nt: TGCGCCAGCAGCTTGTACGGGGGGGAACCACACACAGATACGCAGTATTTT
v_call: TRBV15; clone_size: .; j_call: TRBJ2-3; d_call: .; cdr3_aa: CATSRDNTDTQYF; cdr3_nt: TGTGCCACCAGCAGAGACAACACAGATACGCAGTATTTT
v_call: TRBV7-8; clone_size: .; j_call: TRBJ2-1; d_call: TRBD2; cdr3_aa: CASSPSGTSVYNEQFF; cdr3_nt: TGTGCCAGCAGCCCCTCAGGGACTAGCGTATACAATGAGCAGTTCTTC
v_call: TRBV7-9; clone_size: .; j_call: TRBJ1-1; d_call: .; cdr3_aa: CASYPGTQNTEAFF; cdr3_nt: TGTGCCAGCTATCCCGGGACACAGAACACTGAAGCTTTCTTT
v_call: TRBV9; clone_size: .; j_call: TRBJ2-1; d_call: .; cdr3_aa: CASSVDRSSYNEQFF; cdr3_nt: TGTGCCAGCAGCGTCGACCGCAGCTCCTACAATGAGCAGTTCTTC
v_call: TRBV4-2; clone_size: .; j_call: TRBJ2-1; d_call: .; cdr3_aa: CASSQERQNHNEQFF; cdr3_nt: TGTGCCAGCAGCCAAGAGCGTCAGAACCACAATGAGCAGTTCTTC
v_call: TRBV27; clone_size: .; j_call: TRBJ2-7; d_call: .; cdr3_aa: CASSLSWDGSYEQYF; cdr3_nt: TGTGCCAGCAGTCTCAGCTGGGACGGCTCCTACGAGCAGTACTTC
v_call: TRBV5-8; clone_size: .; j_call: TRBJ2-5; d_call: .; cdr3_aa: CASSLVLAGTETQYF; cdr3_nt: TGTGCCAGCAGCTTGGTGTTGGCGGGTACTGAGACCCAGTACTTC
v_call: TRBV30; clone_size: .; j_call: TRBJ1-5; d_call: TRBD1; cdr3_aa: CAWSVQGAGNQPQHF; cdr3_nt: TGTGCCTGGAGTGTACAGGGGGCAGGCAATCAGCCCCAGCATTTT
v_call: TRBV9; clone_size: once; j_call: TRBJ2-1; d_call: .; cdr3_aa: CASSVGGDAGFGHEQFF; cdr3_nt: TGTGCCAGCAGCGTAGGTGGGGACGCGGGATTCGGCCATGAGCAGTTCTTC
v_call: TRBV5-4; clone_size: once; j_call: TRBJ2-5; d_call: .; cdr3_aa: CASSSTQWGKETQYF; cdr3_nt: TGTGCCAGCAGCTCGACCCAGTGGGGAAAAGAGACCCAGTACTTC
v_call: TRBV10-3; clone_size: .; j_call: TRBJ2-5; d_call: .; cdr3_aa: CATGGPRGGETQYF; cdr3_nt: TGTGCCACCGGGGGCCCCAGGGGAGGAGAGACCCAGTACTTC
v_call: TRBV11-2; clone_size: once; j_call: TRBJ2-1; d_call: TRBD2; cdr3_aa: CASSLEAGGPNEQFF; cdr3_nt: TGTGCCAGCAGCTTAGAGGCGGGAGGACCTAATGAGCAGTTCTTC
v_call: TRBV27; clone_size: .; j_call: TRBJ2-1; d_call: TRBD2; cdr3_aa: CASNLGSAGGNGQFF; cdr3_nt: TGTGCCAGCAACCTAGGATCGGCGGGAGGTAATGGGCAGTTCTTC
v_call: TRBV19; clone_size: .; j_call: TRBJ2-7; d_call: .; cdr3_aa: CASSSPGDSYEQYF; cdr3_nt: TGTGCCAGTAGTTCCCCCGGGGACTCCTACGAGCAGTACTTC
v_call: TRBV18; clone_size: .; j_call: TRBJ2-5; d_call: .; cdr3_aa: CASSPVGMETQYF; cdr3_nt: TGTGCCAGCTCACCGGTAGGGATGGAGACCCAGTACTTC
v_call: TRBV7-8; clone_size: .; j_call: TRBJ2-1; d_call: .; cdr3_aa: CASSFGGIYNEQFF; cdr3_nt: TGTGCCAGCAGCTTCGGCGGGATCTACAATGAGCAGTTCTTC
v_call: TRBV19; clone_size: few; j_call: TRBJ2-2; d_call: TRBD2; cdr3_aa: CASSRPRDYFTGELFF; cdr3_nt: TGTGCCAGTAGCCGACCACGGGACTACTTCACCGGGGAGCTGTTTTTT
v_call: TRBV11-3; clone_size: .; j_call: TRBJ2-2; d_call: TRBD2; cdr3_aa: CASSLRAGELYWTGELFF; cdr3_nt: TGTGCCAGCAGCCTTCGGGCGGGAGAGCTTTACTGGACCGGGGAGCTGTTTTTT
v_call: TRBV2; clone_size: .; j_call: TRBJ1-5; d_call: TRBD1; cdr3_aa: CASSEEGQITEPQHF; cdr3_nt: TGTGCCAGCAGTGAAGAGGGACAGATTACCGAGCCCCAGCATTTT
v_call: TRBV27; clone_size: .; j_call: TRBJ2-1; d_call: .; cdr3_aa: CASSPLTPYNEQFF; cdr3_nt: TGTGCCAGCAGCCCCCTTACCCCCTACAATGAGCAGTTCTTC
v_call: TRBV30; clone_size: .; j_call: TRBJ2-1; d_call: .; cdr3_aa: CAWSVTDNEQFF; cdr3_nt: TGTGCCTGGAGTGTAACCGACAATGAGCAGTTCTTC
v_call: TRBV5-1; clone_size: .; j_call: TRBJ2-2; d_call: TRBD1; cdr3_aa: CASSLEGTGSGELFF; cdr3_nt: TGCGCCAGCAGCTTGGAAGGGACAGGGAGCGGGGAGCTGTTTTTT
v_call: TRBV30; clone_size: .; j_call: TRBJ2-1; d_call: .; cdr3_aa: CAWTDDRSYNEQFF; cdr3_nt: TGTGCCTGGACGGACGACCGCTCCTACAATGAGCAGTTCTTC
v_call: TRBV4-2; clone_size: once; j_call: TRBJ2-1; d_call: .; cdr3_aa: CASSQEGLSNEQFF; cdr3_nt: TGTGCCAGCAGCCAAGAGGGGCTTTCCAATGAGCAGTTCTTC
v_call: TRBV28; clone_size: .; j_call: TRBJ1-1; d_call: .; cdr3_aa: CASSLFRDREAFF; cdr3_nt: TGTGCCAGCAGTTTATTCCGGGATCGAGAAGCTTTCTTT
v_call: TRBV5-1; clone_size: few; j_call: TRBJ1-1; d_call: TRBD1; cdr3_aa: CASSYGQGAEAFF; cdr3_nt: TGCGCCAGCAGCTACGGACAGGGGGCTGAAGCTTTCTTT
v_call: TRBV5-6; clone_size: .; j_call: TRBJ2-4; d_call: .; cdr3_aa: CASSYTGNKNIQYF; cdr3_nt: TGTGCCAGCAGTTATACAGGGAACAAAAACATTCAGTACTTC
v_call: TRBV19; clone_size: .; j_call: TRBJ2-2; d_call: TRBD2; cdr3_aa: CASTSGIYTGELFF; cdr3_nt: TGTGCCAGTACTAGCGGGATATACACCGGGGAGCTGTTTTTT
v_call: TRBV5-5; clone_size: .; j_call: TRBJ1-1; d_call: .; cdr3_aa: CASSLDPRVDTEAFF; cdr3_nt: TGTGCCAGCAGCTTGGACCCCCGAGTGGACACTGAAGCTTTCTTT
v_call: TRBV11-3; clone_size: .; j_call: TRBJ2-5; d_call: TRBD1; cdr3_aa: CASSGTGEGETQYF; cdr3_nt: TGTGCCAGCAGCGGGACAGGGGAGGGGGAGACCCAGTACTTC
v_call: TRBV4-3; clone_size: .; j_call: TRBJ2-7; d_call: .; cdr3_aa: CASSQEIGGKYEQYF; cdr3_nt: TGCGCCAGCAGCCAAGAGATAGGGGGTAAGTACGAGCAGTACTTC
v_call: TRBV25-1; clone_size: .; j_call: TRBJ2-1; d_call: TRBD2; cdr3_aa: CASSASRAGNHNEQFF; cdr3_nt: TGTGCCAGCAGTGCATCCCGAGCGGGGAATCACAATGAGCAGTTCTTC
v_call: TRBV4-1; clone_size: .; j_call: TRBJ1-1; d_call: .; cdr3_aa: CASSQEQGSAEAFF; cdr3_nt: TGCGCCAGCAGCCAAGAGCAGGGGAGCGCTGAAGCTTTCTTT
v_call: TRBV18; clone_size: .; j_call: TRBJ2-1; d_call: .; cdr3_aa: CASSPPISNEQFF; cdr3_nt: TGTGCCAGCTCACCACCGATCAGCAATGAGCAGTTCTTC
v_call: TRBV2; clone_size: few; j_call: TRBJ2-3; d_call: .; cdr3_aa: CASSTVSDTQYF; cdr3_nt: TGTGCCAGCAGTACAGTGTCAGATACGCAGTATTTT
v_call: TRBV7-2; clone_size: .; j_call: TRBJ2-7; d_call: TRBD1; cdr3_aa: CASSRKQGDYEQYF; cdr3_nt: TGTGCCAGCAGCCGGAAGCAGGGGGACTACGAGCAGTACTTC
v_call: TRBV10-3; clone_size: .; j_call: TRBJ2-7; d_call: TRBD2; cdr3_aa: CAISPGLAGDEQYF; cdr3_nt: TGTGCCATCAGCCCCGGACTAGCGGGGGACGAGCAGTACTTC
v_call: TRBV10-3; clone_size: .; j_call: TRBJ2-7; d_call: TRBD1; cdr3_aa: CAISEPSRTGKGGEQYF; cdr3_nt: TGTGCCATCAGTGAGCCATCCAGGACAGGGAAGGGTGGCGAGCAGTACTTC
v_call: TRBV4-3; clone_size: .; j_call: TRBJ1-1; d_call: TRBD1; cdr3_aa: CASRQGQTNTEAFF; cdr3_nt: TGCGCCAGCAGGCAGGGACAGACGAACACTGAAGCTTTCTTT
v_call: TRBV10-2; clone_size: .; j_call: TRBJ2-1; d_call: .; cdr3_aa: CASSEYSDSYNEQFF; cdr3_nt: TGCGCCAGCAGTGAGTATTCGGATTCCTACAATGAGCAGTTCTTC
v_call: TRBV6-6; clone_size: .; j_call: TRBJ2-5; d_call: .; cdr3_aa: CASSPGWQETQYF; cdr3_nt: TGTGCCAGCAGTCCAGGGTGGCAAGAGACCCAGTACTTC
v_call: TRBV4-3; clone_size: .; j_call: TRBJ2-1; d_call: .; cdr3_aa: CASSRSPPGTYNEQFF; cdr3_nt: TGCGCCAGCAGCCGGTCCCCCCCCGGTACCTACAATGAGCAGTTCTTC
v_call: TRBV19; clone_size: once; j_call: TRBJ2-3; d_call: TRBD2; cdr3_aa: CASSKGRSSGRATDTQYF; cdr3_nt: TGTGCCAGTAGTAAAGGCCGGTCTAGCGGGAGGGCAACAGATACGCAGTATTTT